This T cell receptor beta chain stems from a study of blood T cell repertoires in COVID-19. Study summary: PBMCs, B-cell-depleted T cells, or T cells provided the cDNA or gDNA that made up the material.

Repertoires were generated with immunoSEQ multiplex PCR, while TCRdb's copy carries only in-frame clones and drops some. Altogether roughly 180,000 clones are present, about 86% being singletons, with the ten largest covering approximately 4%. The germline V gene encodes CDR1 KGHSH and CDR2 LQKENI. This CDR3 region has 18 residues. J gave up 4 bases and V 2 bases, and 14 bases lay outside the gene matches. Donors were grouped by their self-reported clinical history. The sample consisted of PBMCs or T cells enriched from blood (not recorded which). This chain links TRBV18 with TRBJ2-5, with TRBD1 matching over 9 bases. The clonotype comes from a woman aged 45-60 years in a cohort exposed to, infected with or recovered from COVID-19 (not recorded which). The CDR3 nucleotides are TGTGCCAGCTCACCAGTGATCGGGCGGACAGGGGTCCGAGAGACCCAGTACTTC. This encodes CASSPVIGRTGVRETQYF.